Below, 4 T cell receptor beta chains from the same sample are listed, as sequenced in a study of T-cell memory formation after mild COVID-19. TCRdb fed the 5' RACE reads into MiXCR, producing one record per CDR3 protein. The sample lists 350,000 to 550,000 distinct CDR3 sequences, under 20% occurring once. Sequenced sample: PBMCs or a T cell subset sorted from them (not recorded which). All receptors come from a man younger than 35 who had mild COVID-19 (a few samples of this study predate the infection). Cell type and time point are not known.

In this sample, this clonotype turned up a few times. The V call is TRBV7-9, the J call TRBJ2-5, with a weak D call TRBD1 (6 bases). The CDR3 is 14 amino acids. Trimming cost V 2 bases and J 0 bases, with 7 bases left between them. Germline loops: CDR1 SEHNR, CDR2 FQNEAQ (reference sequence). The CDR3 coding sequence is TGTGCCAGCAGCTTAAGGGGGTACCAAGAGACCCAGTACTTC. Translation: CASSLRGYQETQYF. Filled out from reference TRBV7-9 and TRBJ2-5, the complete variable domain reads DTGVSQNPRHKITKRGQNVTFRCDPISEHNRLYWYRQTLGQGPEFLTYFQNEAQLEKSRLLSDRFSAERPKGSFSTLEIQRTEQGDSAMYLCASSLRGYQETQYFGPGTRLLVL.

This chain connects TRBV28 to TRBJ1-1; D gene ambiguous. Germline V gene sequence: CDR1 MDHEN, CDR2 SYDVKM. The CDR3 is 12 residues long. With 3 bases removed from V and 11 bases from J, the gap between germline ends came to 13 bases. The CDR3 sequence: CASSLMTSQAFF. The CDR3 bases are TGTGCCAGCAGTTTGATGACAAGCCAGGCTTTCTTT.

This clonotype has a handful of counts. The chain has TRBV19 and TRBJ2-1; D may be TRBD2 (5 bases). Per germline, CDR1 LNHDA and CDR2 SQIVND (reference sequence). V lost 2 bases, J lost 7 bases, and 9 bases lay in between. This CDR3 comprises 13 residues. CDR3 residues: CASSIRPGNEQFF. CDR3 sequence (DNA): TGTGCCAGTAGTATAAGGCCGGGGAATGAGCAGTTCTTC.

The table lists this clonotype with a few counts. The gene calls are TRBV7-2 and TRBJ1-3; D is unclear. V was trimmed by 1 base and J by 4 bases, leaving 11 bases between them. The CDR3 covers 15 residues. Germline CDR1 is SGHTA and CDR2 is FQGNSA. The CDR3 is CASSLEAGRGNTIYF. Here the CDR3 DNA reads TGTGCCAGCAGCTTAGAAGCCGGGAGGGGAAACACCATATATTTT.